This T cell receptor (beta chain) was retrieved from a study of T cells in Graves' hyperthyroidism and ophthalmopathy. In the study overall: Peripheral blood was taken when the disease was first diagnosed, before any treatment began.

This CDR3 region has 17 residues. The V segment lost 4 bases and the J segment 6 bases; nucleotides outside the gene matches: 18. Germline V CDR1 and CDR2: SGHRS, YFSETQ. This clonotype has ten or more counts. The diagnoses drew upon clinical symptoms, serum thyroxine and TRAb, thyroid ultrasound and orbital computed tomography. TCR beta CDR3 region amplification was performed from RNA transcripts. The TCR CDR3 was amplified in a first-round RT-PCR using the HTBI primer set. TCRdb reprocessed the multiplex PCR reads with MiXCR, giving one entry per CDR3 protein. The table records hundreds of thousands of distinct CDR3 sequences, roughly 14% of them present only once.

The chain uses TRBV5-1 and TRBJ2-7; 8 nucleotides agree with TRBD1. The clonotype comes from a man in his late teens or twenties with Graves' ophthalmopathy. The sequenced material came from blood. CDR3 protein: CASSPGRDRLWFGEQYF. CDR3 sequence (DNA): TGCGCCAGCAGCCCCGGGCGGGACAGGCTCTGGTTTGGCGAGCAGTACTTC.